This T cell receptor (beta chain) was profiled in a study of control samples from healthy donors and cancer patients. Libraries were prepared by immunoSEQ multiplex PCR; TCRdb keeps only in-frame clonotypes and omits some of them. This sample carries some 13,000 clones, around four fifths of them seen once, and the ten largest clones take about 8%. The CDR3 covers 16 residues. Germline V gene lookup returns CDR1 SEHNR and CDR2 FQNEAQ (reference sequence). Deletions cut 5 bases from V and 3 bases from J, with 19 bases between. The TCR sequence derives from a male donor with melanoma. This rearrangement joins TRBV7-9 to TRBJ2-5; TRBD2 might be the D (5 bases). The sequenced sample consisted of formalin-fixed, paraffin-embedded tissue. The CDR3 DNA is TGTGCCAGCAGCCCTAGGCCCTATCGGACTGAAGAGACCCAGTACTTC. As protein: CASSPRPYRTEETQYF.